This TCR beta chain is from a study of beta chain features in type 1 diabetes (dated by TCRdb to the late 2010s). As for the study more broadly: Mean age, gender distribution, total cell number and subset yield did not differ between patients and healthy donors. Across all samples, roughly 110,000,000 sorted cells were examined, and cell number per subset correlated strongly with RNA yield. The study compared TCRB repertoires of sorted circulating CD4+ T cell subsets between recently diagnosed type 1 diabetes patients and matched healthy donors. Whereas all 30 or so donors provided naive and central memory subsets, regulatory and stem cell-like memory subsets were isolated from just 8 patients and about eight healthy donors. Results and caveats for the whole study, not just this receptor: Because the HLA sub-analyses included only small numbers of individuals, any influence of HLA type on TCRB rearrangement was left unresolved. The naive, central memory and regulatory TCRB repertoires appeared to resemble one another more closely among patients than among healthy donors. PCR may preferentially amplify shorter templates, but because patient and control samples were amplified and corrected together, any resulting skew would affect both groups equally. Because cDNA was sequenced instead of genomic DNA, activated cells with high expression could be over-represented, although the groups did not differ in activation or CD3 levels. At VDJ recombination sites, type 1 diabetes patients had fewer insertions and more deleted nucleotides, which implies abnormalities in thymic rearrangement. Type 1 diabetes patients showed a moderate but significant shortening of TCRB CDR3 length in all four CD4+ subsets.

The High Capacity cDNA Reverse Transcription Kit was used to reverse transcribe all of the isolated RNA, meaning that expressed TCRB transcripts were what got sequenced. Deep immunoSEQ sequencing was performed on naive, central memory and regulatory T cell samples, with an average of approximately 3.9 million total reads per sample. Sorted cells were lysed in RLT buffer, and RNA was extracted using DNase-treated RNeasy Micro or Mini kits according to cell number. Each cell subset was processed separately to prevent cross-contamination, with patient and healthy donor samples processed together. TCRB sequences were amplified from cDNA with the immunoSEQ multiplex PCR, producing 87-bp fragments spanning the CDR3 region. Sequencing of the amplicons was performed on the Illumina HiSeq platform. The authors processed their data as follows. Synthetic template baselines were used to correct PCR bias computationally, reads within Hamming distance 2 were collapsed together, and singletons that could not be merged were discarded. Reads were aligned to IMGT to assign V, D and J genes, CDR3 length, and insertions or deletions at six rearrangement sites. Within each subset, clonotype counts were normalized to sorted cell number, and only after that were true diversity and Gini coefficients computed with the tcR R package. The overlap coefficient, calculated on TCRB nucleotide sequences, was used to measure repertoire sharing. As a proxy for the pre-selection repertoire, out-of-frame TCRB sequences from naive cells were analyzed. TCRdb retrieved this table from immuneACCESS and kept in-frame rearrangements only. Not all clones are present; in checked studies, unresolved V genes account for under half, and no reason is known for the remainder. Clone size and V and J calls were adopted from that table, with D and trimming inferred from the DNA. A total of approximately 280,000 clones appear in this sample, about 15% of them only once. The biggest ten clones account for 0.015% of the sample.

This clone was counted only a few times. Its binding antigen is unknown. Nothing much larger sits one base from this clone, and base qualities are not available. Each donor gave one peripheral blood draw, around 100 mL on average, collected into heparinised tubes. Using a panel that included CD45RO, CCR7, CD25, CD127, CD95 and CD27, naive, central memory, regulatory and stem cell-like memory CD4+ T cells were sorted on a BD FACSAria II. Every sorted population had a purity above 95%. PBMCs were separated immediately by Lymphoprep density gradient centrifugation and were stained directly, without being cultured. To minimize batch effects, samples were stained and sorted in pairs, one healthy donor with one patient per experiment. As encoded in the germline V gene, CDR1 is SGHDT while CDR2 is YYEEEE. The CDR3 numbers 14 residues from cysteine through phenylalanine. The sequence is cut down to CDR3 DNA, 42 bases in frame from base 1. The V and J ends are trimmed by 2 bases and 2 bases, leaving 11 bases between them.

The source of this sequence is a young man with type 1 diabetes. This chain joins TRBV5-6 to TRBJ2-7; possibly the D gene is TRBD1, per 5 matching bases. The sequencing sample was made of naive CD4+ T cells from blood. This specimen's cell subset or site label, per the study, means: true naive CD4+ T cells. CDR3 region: CASSFLIGAYEQYF. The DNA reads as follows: TGTGCCAGCAGCTTTTTGATAGGGGCCTACGAGCAGTACTTC.